This record concerns one T cell receptor (beta chain) sequence. The antigen is undetermined. The naive CD8 fraction comprised CD45RO-negative cells positively selected for CCR7 and excluded terminally differentiated effector memory CD45RA+ cells. The repertoire was sequenced with immunoSEQ multiplex PCR; TCRdb's copy has only in-frame clones and lacks some. Here the sample spans fewer than 800,000 clones, about 90% being singletons. The data stem from a study of shared clonotypes between healthy human individuals. Study conclusions and caveats: Naive subsets, compared against memory subsets, generally had larger estimated richness values.

Germline loops: CDR1 SGDLS, CDR2 YYNGEE. The V gene lost 3 bases and the J gene lost 6 bases, with 3 bases spanning the gap. This CDR3 comprises 10 residues. The sequenced sample consisted of naive CD8+ T cells sorted from blood. This chain joins TRBV9 and TRBJ1-2; D call uncertain. The TCR sequence derives from a young man in good health. Here the CDR3 DNA reads TGTGCCAGCAGCGATGATGGCTACACCTTC. Translated: CASSDDGYTF.